This T cell receptor beta chain was sequenced for a study of blood T cell repertoires in COVID-19. Study-wide background: Both acute and convalescent COVID-19 samples were obtained from the United States, Italy and Spain. PBMCs, B-cell-depleted T cells, or T cells provided the cDNA or gDNA that made up the material.

CDR1 is SEHNR, CDR2 FQNEAQ, per germline (reference sequence). CDR3 length equals 14 residues. V shed 7 bases and J shed 7 bases, with 19 bases lying between them. As processed by the authors: Amplification of reference gene primers was used by the study to estimate nucleated cell counts. Only in-frame clones appear in the TCRdb table, and some are missing; sequencing was by immunoSEQ multiplex PCR. V, J and clone size are those of that table, while D and trimming were read from the DNA. Of roughly 300,000 clones listed, roughly 82% are singletons. The clonotype originates from a woman between 45 and 65 years old with acute or convalescent COVID-19. This chain connects TRBV7-9 to TRBJ1-2; D perhaps matches TRBD1 (5 bases). The sequenced sample was peripheral blood. CDR3: CASTEVAGGTGYTF. The CDR3 DNA follows: TGTGCCAGCACCGAGGTAGCGGGGGGTACTGGCTACACCTTC. The entire variable domain, with the rest obtained from reference TRBV7-9 and TRBJ1-2, is as follows: DTGVSQNPRHKITKRGQNVTFRCDPISEHNRLYWYRQTLGQGPEFLTYFQNEAQLEKSRLLSDRFSAERPKGSFSTLEIQRTEQGDSAMYLCASTEVAGGTGYTFGSGTRLTVV.